This passage covers 18 T cell receptor beta chains from one sample sequenced in a study of immune evolution from preneoplasia to lung adenocarcinoma. Using immunoSEQ multiplex PCR, the repertoire was profiled, and TCRdb retains in-frame clones only, with some absent. The sample holds about 8,200 clones, approximately 80% seen once. Sequencing input: FFPE adjacent normal lung tissue. The receptor set was obtained from a person aged 70 to 85 with lung adenocarcinoma.

The CDR3 sequence: CSVEEGTGVTDTQYF. The CDR3 DNA reads TGCAGCGTTGAAGAAGGGACAGGGGTCACAGATACGCAGTATTTT. This chain uses TRBV29-1 with TRBJ2-3; 10 bases fit TRBD1. V dropped 0 bases and J dropped 2; count of bases not matched to a gene: 2. CDR3 length: 15 amino acids. CDR1 is SQVTM, CDR2 ANQGSEA, per germline.

The chain carries TRBV7-9 and TRBJ2-5; 7 nucleotides agree with TRBD2. The CDR3 totals 16 residues. The V gene's germline CDR1 is SEHNR and CDR2 FQNEAQ (reference sequence). Trimming cost V 5 bases and J 4 bases; bases outside gene matches: 13. The CDR3 nucleotides read TGTGCCAGCAGCCCCCCGGGGGAGGGTTTGGGAGAGACCCAGTACTTC. It specifies CASSPPGEGLGETQYF.

The genes are TRBV19 and TRBJ1-6, with D perhaps TRBD1 (6 bases). Trimming took 4 bases from V and 5 from J, leaving 12 bases between them. The CDR3 loop spans 15 amino acids. From germline, CDR1 is LNHDA and CDR2 SQIVND (reference sequence). The CDR3, as DNA: TGTGCCAGTAGTAGCAGGGGTCCCCATAATTCACCCCTCCACTTT. Translating it yields CASSSRGPHNSPLHF.

The chain has TRBV29-1 and TRBJ1-3; D remains unclear. The CDR3 spans 12 residues. The V end was cut by 7 bases, the J end by 4 bases, with 11 bases between. The germline CDR1 and CDR2 sequences are SQVTM and ANQGSEA. CDR3 bases: TGCAGCGCCTGGACTACCGGAAACACCATATATTTT. It translates to CSAWTTGNTIYF.

The count of this clone is one. The gene calls are TRBV15 and TRBJ2-1; TRBD2 agrees at 9 bases. V was clipped by 0 bases and J by 2 bases; unmatched bases: 8. Germline-derived CDR1 and CDR2 are LNHNV and YYDKDF (reference sequence). CDR3 size: 18 residues. The CDR3 DNA reads as TGTGCCACCAGCAGAGATCATGGCGGGAGGGCCGCCTACAATGAGCAGTTCTTC. This translates into CATSRDHGGRAAYNEQFF.

This clone has a handful of counts. The chain is built from TRBV30 and TRBJ1-1; possible D gene TRBD1, 6 bases. Germline V CDR1 and CDR2: GTSNPN, SVGIG (reference sequence). CDR3 size: 13 residues. The V end lost 2 bases, the J end lost 6 bases, and 13 bases lay between the germline ends. For the CDR3, the DNA is TGTGCCTGGAGTCTCACAGGGACATCTGAAGCTTTCTTT. Its protein product is CAWSLTGTSEAFF.

The chain recombines TRBV25-1 with TRBJ1-4, with a weak D call TRBD1 (5 bases). Trimming took off 6 bases at V and 8 bases at J, with 16 bases between the two ends. CDR3 length equals 14 residues. Germline lookup yields CDR1 MGHDK and CDR2 SYGVNS. CDR3 nucleotide sequence: TGTGCCAGCAGGGATGACAGAGGTGGCGAAAAACTGTTTTTT. The encoded protein is CASRDDRGGEKLFF.

This sequence joins TRBV7-9 and TRBJ2-3; no definite D call. Per the germline V gene, CDR1 is SEHNR and CDR2 is FQNEAQ (reference sequence). The ends were cut back, 2 bases at V and 4 bases at J, with 4 bases in the middle. The length of the CDR3 is 12 residues. The CDR3 reads CASSLQADTQYF. The CDR3 nucleotides read TGTGCCAGCAGCTTACAGGCAGATACGCAGTATTTT. The full variable domain, in which reference TRBV7-9 and TRBJ2-3 provide the parts outside the CDR3, is DTGVSQNPRHKITKRGQNVTFRCDPISEHNRLYWYRQTLGQGPEFLTYFQNEAQLEKSRLLSDRFSAERPKGSFSTLEIQRTEQGDSAMYLCASSLQADTQYFGPGTRLTVL.

V is TRBV30 and J is TRBJ1-1; D perhaps matches TRBD1 (6 bases). The germline gives CDR1 GTSNPN, CDR2 SVGIG (reference sequence). The CDR3 contains 14 residues. V shed 5 bases and J shed 0 bases, with 13 bases lying between them. The CDR3 protein is CAWEKDSLNTEAFF. The CDR3 DNA follows: TGTGCCTGGGAAAAGGACAGCTTGAACACTGAAGCTTTCTTT. Variable domain in full (rest from reference TRBV30 and TRBJ1-1): SQTIHQWPATLVQPVGSPLSLECTVEGTSNPNLYWYRQAAGRGLQLLFYSVGIGQISSEVPQNLSASRPQDRQFILSSKKLLLSDSGFYLCAWEKDSLNTEAFFGQGTRLTVV.

The rearrangement links TRBV5-4 to TRBJ2-4; no clear D. With 4 bases removed from V and 1 base from J, the gap between germline ends came to 15 bases. Germline V lookup: CDR1 SGHNT, CDR2 YYREEE (reference sequence). The CDR3 runs 16 residues. CDR3 amino acids: CASSKLTVGAKNIQYF. CDR3 bases: TGTGCCAGCAGCAAACTTACCGTTGGGGCCAAAAACATTCAGTACTTC.

The rearrangement links TRBV6-6 to TRBJ1-3; D remains ambiguous. Per the germline V gene, CDR1 is MNHNY and CDR2 is SVGAGI (reference sequence). The germline V and J ends were trimmed by 5 bases and 2 bases, with 10 bases remaining between them. The CDR3 consists of 14 residues. The CDR3 DNA sequence: TGTGCCAGCAGTCCGGGGAGGCCTGGAAACACCATATATTTT. Its protein is CASSPGRPGNTIYF.

By share, this clone ranks as medium-sized. The chain links TRBV30 to TRBJ1-1; D call uncertain. CDR1 GTSNPN and CDR2 SVGIG come from the germline V gene (reference sequence). Trimming shortened V by 1 base and J by 1 base, and 10 bases separated the two germline ends. This CDR3 comprises 14 residues. CDR3 in amino acids: CAWSADAGNTEAFF. CDR3 coding DNA: TGTGCCTGGAGTGCGGACGCCGGGAACACTGAAGCTTTCTTT.

The chain links TRBV6-7 to TRBJ2-7; maybe TRBD1 (5 bases). Being an ORF, TRBV6-7 has a function that is uncertain. The V and J ends lost 10 bases and 7 bases respectively, with 20 bases between them. The CDR3 loop spans 13 amino acids. The CDR3 coding sequence is TGTGCCAAAACGACAGTCCGTAGTGCGGAGCAGTACTTC. It specifies CAKTTVRSAEQYF.

This clone was counted only a few times. The genes are TRBV5-1 and TRBJ1-6, with D unresolved. The V gene lost 4 bases and the J gene lost 1 base, with 9 bases spanning the gap. There are 15 residues in the CDR3. Germline-derived CDR1 and CDR2 are SGHRS and YFSETQ. In DNA, the CDR3 is TGCGCCAGCAGCGTGGACCCATCCTATAATTCACCCCTCCACTTT. Translating gives CASSVDPSYNSPLHF.

V is TRBV14 and J is TRBJ2-7; weak D call: TRBD2 (6 bases). The CDR3 length is 15 residues. Trimming shortened V by 4 bases and J by 5 bases, and 18 bases separated the two germline ends. The germline CDR1 and CDR2 sequences are SGHDN and FVKESK. CDR3 sequence: CASSLTMVGGNEQYF. The CDR3 DNA is TGTGCCAGCAGCCTCACTATGGTAGGAGGGAACGAGCAGTACTTC.

The CDR3 here is CASSLDDFDEQFF. The DNA of the CDR3 is TGTGCCAGCAGCTTGGACGATTTCGATGAGCAGTTCTTC. This sequence joins TRBV11-3 and TRBJ2-1; D remains ambiguous. V gave up 3 bases and J gave up 8 bases, with 11 bases separating them. There are 13 residues in the CDR3. Germline V gives CDR1 SGHNT, CDR2 YENEEA.

This clone was found a few times. The V gene is TRBV6-4, the J gene TRBJ2-5; 9 nucleotides agree with TRBD2. The V and J ends lost 5 bases and 7 bases, in that order; junction bases with no gene match: 8. The CDR3 is 14 residues long. Germline V lookup: CDR1 MRHNA, CDR2 SNTAGT. CDR3 protein: CASSQAGGSGTQYF. The CDR3 nucleotides read TGTGCCAGCAGTCAGGCGGGGGGGTCCGGGACCCAGTACTTC.

The CDR3 DNA reads as TGCAGCGTCTCGACCGGGACAGGGTACTACGAGCAGTACTTC. Protein: CSVSTGTGYYEQYF. The V and J genes are TRBV29-1 and TRBJ2-7, with 9 positions matching TRBD1. The CDR3 loop spans 14 amino acids. The V segment lost 6 bases and the J segment 3 bases; nucleotides outside the gene matches: 9. Germline V gene sequence: CDR1 SQVTM, CDR2 ANQGSEA.